This section outlines one T cell receptor (beta chain) sequence together with its context. The clone's antigen remains unknown. No base quality information exists; no much larger clone differs at one position. The sample is drawn from a study of Siglec-9 on CD8 T cells in melanoma (dated by TCRdb to about 2019). About the investigation overall: In this study, researchers looked at how Siglec-9 is expressed on CD8+ T cells and what Siglec-9 does to regulate T cells within the melanoma tumor microenvironment.

What the research found in general, with its limitations: According to the report, an effector memory CD8+ T-cell subset that seemed to build up inside melanoma tumors was both marked and regulated by Siglec-9.

Libraries were constructed by the immunoSEQ multiplex PCR assay. In TCRdb, the immuneACCESS table is reduced to in-frame sequences with V and J assigned. These tables do not hold every clone; where another copy was compared, an unresolved V gene accounts for under half, and the others remain unexplained. This sample comprises 30,000 or so clones, 75% to 90% of them detected only once. 5.8% of the sample rests with the top ten. The V end gives up 3 bases and the J end 3 bases, leaving 6 bases in the junction not matched to a gene. The CDR3 numbers 15 residues from cysteine through valine. Of the read, only the CDR3 DNA is kept; its 45 bases are in frame from base 1. From a lookup of the germline V gene, CDR1 and CDR2 are SGHRS and YFSETQ.

The clonotype comes from a human donor in good health. This chain joins TRBV5-1 to TRBJ2-7; 10 junctional bases match TRBD1. Sequenced input: Siglec-9- CD8+ T cells sorted from blood. The cell subset or site label on this specimen signifies: CD8 T cells lacking Siglec-9. The bases read TGCGCCAGCAGCTCCGGGACAGGGGCCCACTACGAGCAGTACGTC. It translates to CASSSGTGAHYEQYV.